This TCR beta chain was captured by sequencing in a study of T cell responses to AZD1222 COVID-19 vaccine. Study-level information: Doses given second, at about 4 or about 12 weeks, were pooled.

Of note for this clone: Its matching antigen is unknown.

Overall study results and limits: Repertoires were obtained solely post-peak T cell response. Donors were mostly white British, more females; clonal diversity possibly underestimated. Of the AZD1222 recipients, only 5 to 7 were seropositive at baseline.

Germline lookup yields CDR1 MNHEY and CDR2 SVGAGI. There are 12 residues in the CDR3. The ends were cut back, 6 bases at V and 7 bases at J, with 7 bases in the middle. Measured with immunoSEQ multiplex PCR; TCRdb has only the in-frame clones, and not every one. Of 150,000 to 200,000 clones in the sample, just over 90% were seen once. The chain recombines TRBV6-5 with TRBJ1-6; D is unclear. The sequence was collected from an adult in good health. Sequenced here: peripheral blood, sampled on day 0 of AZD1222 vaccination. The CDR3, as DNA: TGTGCCAGCAGCCAGTCGAATTCACCCCTCCACTTT. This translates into CASSQSNSPLHF.